The 27 T cell receptor beta chains below come from one sample, sequenced in a study of CD4 T cells in relation to SARS-CoV-2 and coronaviruses. These receptors have no identified antigens. Unexposed donor CD4+ T cells date from about 2011-2018, before the COVID-19 pandemic. The cells were cultured for under 13 days before CD4+ T cells were isolated. Libraries were prepared by immunoSEQ multiplex PCR; TCRdb keeps only in-frame clonotypes and omits some of them. Of under 13,000 clones in the sample, 74% were seen once. Source material: CD4+ T cells from PBMCs, cultured in vitro. Receptors were obtained from a human donor in good health.

The gene calls are TRBV6-2 or TRBV6-3 and TRBJ1-3; D not resolved. In germline, CDR1 is MNHEY, CDR2 SVGEGT. The CDR3 consists of 20 residues. Between the trimmed V and J ends, which lost 4 bases and 1 base, there was a span of 26 bases. The DNA of the CDR3 is TGTGCCAGCAGTTTAAGCCCAGGACGGCGAAGGCGCAATTCTGGAAACACCATATATTTT. Protein: CASSLSPGRRRRNSGNTIYF.

The table lists this clone with a count of one. CDR3: CASSEPDRGRMNTEAFF. The DNA for the CDR3 is TGTGCCAGCAGTGAGCCTGACAGGGGCCGGATGAACACTGAAGCTTTCTTT. The V call is TRBV25-1, the J call TRBJ1-1, with TRBD1 matching 8 bases. This CDR3 contains 17 residues. Germline trimming cut 3 bases from V and 0 bases from J; bases unmatched to any gene: 9. Germline values: CDR1 MGHDK, CDR2 SYGVNS.

Written as DNA, the CDR3 is TGTGCCAGCAGTTTATACCCTAGGAACGAGCAGTACTTC. It translates to CASSLYPRNEQYF. This sequence joins TRBV27 and TRBJ2-7; the D is unclear. The CDR3 length is 13 residues. V was shortened by 1 base and J by 5 bases, with 9 bases between the two germline ends. Looked up from germline, CDR1 is MNHEY and CDR2 is SMNVEV (reference sequence).

The gene calls are TRBV21-1 and TRBJ2-1; the table's D call, TRBD1, was not checked against the DNA. TRBV21-1 is marked as a pseudogene. The CDR3 totals 15 residues. The CDR3 spells CASRELTGGNNEQFF. The CDR3 region has the DNA TGTGCCAGCAGGGAATTGACAGGGGGTAACAATGAGCAGTTCTTC.

This rearrangement joins TRBV11-1 to TRBJ2-1, with D uncertain. CDR1 and CDR2 (germline): SGHAT, FQDESV (reference sequence). V shed 0 bases and J shed 3 bases, with 9 bases lying between them. This CDR3 contains 15 residues. CDR3 sequence: CASSLALTLYNEQFF. Written as DNA, the CDR3 is TGTGCCAGCAGCTTAGCGCTTACTCTCTACAATGAGCAGTTCTTC.

On this clone: A junction end diverges from the germline sequence, so it may reflect a read error. The chain couples TRBV6-5 to TRBJ2-5; 11 nucleotides match TRBD2. The CDR3 length is 16 residues. CDR1 and CDR2 from the germline V gene are MNHEY and SVGAGI. This chain's CDR3 is CASSHSQTSGVGTQYF. The CDR3 DNA reads TGTGCCAGCAGTCACTCCCAGACTAGCGGGGTTGGGACCCAGTACTTC.

The chain uses TRBV5-6 and TRBJ1-2; D is unresolved. Germline CDR1 and CDR2: SGHDT and YYEEEE. The CDR3 sequence is 14 residues long. Between the trimmed V and J ends, which lost 0 bases and 3 bases, there was a span of 9 bases. The CDR3 nucleotides are TGTGCCAGCAGCTTGGGCGGGGTTGACTATGGCTACACCTTC. Its protein product is CASSLGGVDYGYTF.

V usage is TRBV3-1 (or the pseudogene TRBV3-2) and J usage is TRBJ1-5, with D perhaps TRBD1 (5 bases). This CDR3 is 15 amino acids long. The V end was cut by 3 bases, the J end by 5 bases, with 14 bases between. Germline CDR1 is LGHDT and CDR2 is YNNKEL (reference sequence). The CDR3 sequence: CASSQDIRADQPQHF. The CDR3 region has the DNA TGTGCCAGCAGCCAGGACATCCGTGCAGATCAGCCCCAGCATTTT.

This clone was seen a few times. V and J are TRBV14 and TRBJ2-7, with D possibly matching TRBD1 (6 bases). V was pared by 2 bases and J by 6 bases, with 17 bases between. This CDR3 is 15 amino acids long. The germline V gene encodes CDR1 SGHDN and CDR2 FVKESK. This CDR3 is CASSQRRGIGAEQYF. In DNA, the CDR3 is TGTGCCAGCAGCCAAAGAAGGGGGATTGGGGCCGAGCAGTACTTC.

V gene TRBV7-2 combines with J gene TRBJ2-1; 9 bases fit TRBD2. Germline-derived CDR1 and CDR2 are SGHTA and FQGNSA. Germline trimming cut 3 bases from V and 9 bases from J; bases unmatched to any gene: 9. The CDR3 sequence is 15 residues long. The CDR3 sequence: CASSFVAGGPGEQFF. The DNA for the CDR3 is TGTGCCAGCAGCTTCGTCGCGGGGGGGCCCGGTGAGCAGTTCTTC.

V usage is TRBV12-5 and J usage is TRBJ2-3; D may match TRBD1 or TRBD2 (6 bases each). Trimming pared 1 base from V and 1 base from J, leaving 24 bases between. This CDR3 spans 20 amino acids. CDR1 is LGHNT and CDR2 is FRNRAP in the germline V gene. The CDR3 coding sequence is TGTGCTAGTGGTTTGGGAAACAGGGTGCTAGCGTGGGCTGGCACAGATACGCAGTATTTT. Encoded protein: CASGLGNRVLAWAGTDTQYF.

V and J are TRBV21-1 and TRBJ2-7; no check of the table's D call, TRBD1, against the DNA was made. TRBV21-1 represents a pseudogene. CDR3 length: 13 residues. The CDR3 DNA reads TGTGCCAGCAGCAAATCACACGCCTGGCAGCAGTACTTC. Protein product: CASSKSHAWQQYF.

The chain is built from TRBV6-5 and TRBJ2-7, with 8 bases that match TRBD2. The CDR3 has 15 amino acids. Germline V gene data show CDR1 as MNHEY and CDR2 as SVGAGI. Trimming cost V 7 bases and J 0 bases; bases outside gene matches: 8. The CDR3 loop is CASKGVGTSSYEQYF. The DNA for the CDR3 is TGTGCCAGCAAGGGAGTCGGGACTAGCTCCTACGAGCAGTACTTC.

The genes are TRBV7-2 and TRBJ1-1; D might be TRBD1 (6 bases). The CDR3 extends over 15 amino acids. V lost 3 bases and J lost 1, with 12 bases in between. Germline V CDR1 and CDR2: SGHTA, FQGNSA. CDR3 sequence: CASSFNRVKNTEAFF. The CDR3 DNA sequence: TGTGCCAGCAGCTTTAACAGGGTCAAGAACACTGAAGCTTTCTTT. Filled out from reference TRBV7-2 and TRBJ1-1, the complete variable domain reads GAGVSQSPSNKVTEKGKDVELRCDPISGHTALYWYRQSLGQGLEFLIYFQGNSAPDKSGLPSDRFSAERTGGSVSTLTIQRTQQEDSAVYLCASSFNRVKNTEAFFGQGTRLTVV.

The chain carries TRBV6-6 and TRBJ2-2, with D possibly matching TRBD2 (5 bases). The germline V and J ends were trimmed by 5 bases and 6 bases, with 10 bases remaining between them. From germline, CDR1 is MNHNY and CDR2 SVGAGI (reference sequence). The length of the CDR3 is 13 residues. The CDR3 DNA follows: TGTGCCAGCAGTACCGGACTGGCCGGGGAGCTGTTTTTT. This codes for CASSTGLAGELFF.

The chain employs TRBV5-1 and TRBJ2-7, with 14 bases lining up with TRBD2. The CDR3 is 15 residues long. The V gene's germline CDR1 is SGHRS and CDR2 YFSETQ. The V gene end was trimmed by 2 bases and the J gene end by 5 bases; junction bases not matched to a gene: 3. This CDR3 is CASSLPGLAGDEQYF. The CDR3 DNA is TGCGCCAGCAGCTTACCGGGACTAGCGGGAGACGAGCAGTACTTC.

The chain carries TRBV9 and TRBJ2-3; no clear D gene. Germline CDR1 and CDR2: SGDLS and YYNGEE. With 4 bases removed from V and 1 base from J, the gap between germline ends came to 16 bases. This CDR3 is 16 amino acids long. In DNA form, the CDR3 reads TGTGCCAGCAGCTCCCGACTGGGCTTGGGCACAGATACGCAGTATTTT. Translation gives CASSSRLGLGTDTQYF.

The V call is TRBV18, the J call TRBJ2-7; 9 positions agree with TRBD1. Germline-derived CDR1 and CDR2 are KGHSH and LQKENI. Losses at the gene ends were 2 bases for V and 5 bases for J; bases not matched to a gene: 7. This CDR3 spans 15 amino acids. CDR3: CASSPGTGRSDEQYF. The CDR3 DNA is TGTGCCAGCTCACCAGGGACAGGGCGGAGCGACGAGCAGTACTTC. The entire variable domain, with the rest obtained from reference TRBV18 and TRBJ2-7, is as follows: NAGVMQNPRHLVRRRGQEARLRCSPMKGHSHVYWYRQLPEEGLKFMVYLQKENIIDESGMPKERFSAEFPKEGPSILRIQQVVRGDSAAYFCASSPGTGRSDEQYFGPGTRLTVT.

A few counts support this clone. This chain's CDR3 is CASSTGAVGNTIYF. Written as DNA, the CDR3 is TGTGCCAGCAGCACAGGGGCCGTAGGAAACACCATATATTTT. This chain uses TRBV28 with TRBJ1-3, with 7 nucleotides matching TRBD1. The germline gives CDR1 MDHEN, CDR2 SYDVKM. The CDR3 extends over 14 amino acids. J gave up 4 bases and V 6 bases, and 6 bases lay outside the gene matches.

The V and J genes are TRBV6-2 or TRBV6-3 and TRBJ2-3; D is unresolved. Trimming removed 0 bases from V and 4 bases from J, with 11 bases in between. The CDR3 totals 15 residues. Germline values: CDR1 MNHEY, CDR2 SVGEGT. The CDR3 sequence is CASSYSRQDPDTQYF. For the CDR3, the DNA is TGTGCCAGCAGTTACTCGAGGCAGGATCCAGATACGCAGTATTTT.

The chain is built from TRBV21-1 and TRBJ2-7. TRBV21-1 constitutes a pseudogene. This CDR3 has 15 amino acids. The DNA of the CDR3 is TGTGCCAGCAGCTACCCGGGACCCCGCGTATATGAGCAGTACTTC. Its translation: CASSYPGPRVYEQYF.

The chain has TRBV2 and TRBJ1-2; D unclear. Germline CDR1 is SNHLY and CDR2 is FYNNEI. This CDR3 has 12 residues. Trimming shortened V by 2 bases and J by 6 bases, and 7 bases separated the two germline ends. As DNA, the CDR3 is TGTGCCAGCAGTGAATTGGGAAATGGCTACACCTTC. It encodes CASSELGNGYTF.

The CDR3, as DNA: TGTGCCACCAGTGATGCCGACAGGGGAAGAGACAACTATGGCTACACCTTC. Translated: CATSDADRGRDNYGYTF. The chain carries TRBV24-1 and TRBJ1-2; 8 bases are a match to TRBD1. With V trimmed by 3 bases and J by 2 bases, 10 bases remained unmatched. The CDR3 loop spans 17 amino acids. The germline V gene has CDR1 KGHDR and CDR2 SFDVKD.

This rearrangement joins TRBV3-1 (or the pseudogene TRBV3-2) to TRBJ2-5; D is uncertain. CDR1 is LGHDT, CDR2 YNNKEL, per germline (reference sequence). The CDR3 totals 16 residues. V was shortened by 6 bases and J by 4 bases, with 21 bases between the two germline ends. CDR3 protein: CASRRGTARLRETQYF. DNA for the CDR3: TGTGCCAGCAGACGTGGCACAGCGAGATTGCGAGAGACCCAGTACTTC.

The rearrangement uses TRBV9 and TRBJ1-2; D call uncertain. Germline V gene data show CDR1 as SGDLS and CDR2 as YYNGEE. This CDR3 region has 14 residues. Trimming took 0 bases from V and 4 from J, leaving 10 bases between them. The DNA of the CDR3 is TGTGCCAGCAGCGTAGATGCAGAGAGCTATGGCTACACCTTC. This translates into CASSVDAESYGYTF. The full variable domain, in which reference TRBV9 and TRBJ1-2 provide the parts outside the CDR3, is DSGVTQTPKHLITATGQRVTLRCSPRSGDLSVYWYQQSLDQGLQFLIQYYNGEERAKGNILERFSAQQFPDLHSELNLSSLELGDSALYFCASSVDAESYGYTFGSGTRLTVV.

The rearrangement joins TRBV7-2 to TRBJ1-4, with a possible D match to TRBD1 (5 bases). Germline CDR1 reads SGHTA; CDR2 reads FQGNSA. V lost 3 bases and J 6 bases, leaving 8 bases between the germline ends. The CDR3 spans 13 residues. This CDR3 is CASSFAGDEKLFF. The CDR3 DNA is TGTGCCAGCAGCTTCGCGGGGGATGAAAAACTGTTTTTT.

The CDR3 region is CASIGGWGNTEAFF. CDR3 bases: TGCGCCAGCATAGGGGGGTGGGGGAACACTGAAGCTTTCTTT. The rearrangement uses TRBV5-1 and TRBJ1-1; D is perhaps TRBD1 (6 bases). This CDR3 is built from 14 residues. The germline CDR1 and CDR2 sequences are SGHRS and YFSETQ. Trimming took 6 bases from V and 1 from J, leaving 13 bases between them. The full variable domain, rest sourced from reference TRBV5-1 and TRBJ1-1, is KAGVTQTPRYLIKTRGQQVTLSCSPISGHRSVSWYQQTPGQGLQFLFEYFSETQRNKGNFPGRFSGRQFSNSRSEMNVSTLELGDSALYLCASIGGWGNTEAFFGQGTRLTVV.